This T cell receptor (beta chain) is from a study of blood T cell repertoires in COVID-19. This clone has only a few counts. Produced via immunoSEQ multiplex PCR; TCRdb's table is partial and in-frame only. Here the sample spans some 74,000 clones, roughly 80% being singletons. The CDR3 contains 15 residues. CDR1 and CDR2 (germline): SGHAT, FQNNGV. The V end was cut by 8 bases, the J end by 0 bases, with 14 bases between. J is TRBJ1-3 and V is TRBV11-2, with D hard to call. The sample consisted of peripheral blood. The TCR originated in an elderly woman with active or convalescent COVID-19. The chain's CDR3 is CASVRGLGSGNTIYF. The CDR3 bases are TGTGCCAGCGTCCGCGGCCTGGGCTCTGGAAACACCATATATTTT. The complete variable domain, with remaining parts taken from reference TRBV11-2 and TRBJ1-3, reads EAGVAQSPRYKIIEKRQSVAFWCNPISGHATLYWYQQILGQGPKLLIQFQNNGVVDDSQLPKDRFSAERLKGVDSTLKIQPAKLEDSAVYLCASVRGLGSGNTIYFGEGSWLTVV.